This T cell receptor beta chain derives from a study of molecular identifiers for immune sequencing clone quantification. Study results and caveats: Effector cells kept over 98% of their molecules in clones above 20 RNA copies, while naive cells kept under 1% there.

CDR3 length equals 11 residues. V was trimmed by 5 bases and J by 6 bases, leaving 11 bases between them. Germline loops: CDR1 GTSNPN, CDR2 SVGIG (reference sequence). TCRdb reprocessed the PCR reads via MiXCR and lists one record per CDR3 protein. The sample lists about 630,000 distinct CDR3 sequences; about 25% were seen once. This clonotype has a count of ten or more. The antigen remains undetermined. This receptor was obtained from a human donor in good health. Some libraries in this study had Jurkat cell RNA spiked in. The chain combines TRBV30 with TRBJ2-7, with unresolved D. Sequencing was done on a sample of naive CD8+ T cells from blood, with Jurkat cell RNA spiked in. Subset indicated: FACS-sorted CD8+CD4-CCR7+CD45RA+ naive T cells. The CDR3 nucleotides read TGTGCCTGGGCAACCATGGGCGAGCAGTACTTC. Translated: CAWATMGEQYF.